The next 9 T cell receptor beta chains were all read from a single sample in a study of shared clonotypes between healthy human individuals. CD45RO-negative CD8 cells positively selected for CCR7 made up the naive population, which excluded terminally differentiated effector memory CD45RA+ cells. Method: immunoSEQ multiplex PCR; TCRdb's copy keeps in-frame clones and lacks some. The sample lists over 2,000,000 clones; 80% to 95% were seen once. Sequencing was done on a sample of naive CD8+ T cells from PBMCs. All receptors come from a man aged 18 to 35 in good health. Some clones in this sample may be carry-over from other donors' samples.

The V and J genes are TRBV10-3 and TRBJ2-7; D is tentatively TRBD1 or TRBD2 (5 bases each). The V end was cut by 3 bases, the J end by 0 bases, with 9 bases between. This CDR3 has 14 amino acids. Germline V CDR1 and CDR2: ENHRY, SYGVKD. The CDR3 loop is CAISDRESSYEQYF. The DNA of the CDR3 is TGTGCCATCAGTGACAGGGAGAGCTCCTACGAGCAGTACTTC.

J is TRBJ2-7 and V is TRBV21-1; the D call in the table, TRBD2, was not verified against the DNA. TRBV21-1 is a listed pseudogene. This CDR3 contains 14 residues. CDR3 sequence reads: CASSKCAGPYEQYF. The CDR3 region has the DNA TGTGCCAGCAGCAAATGCGCGGGTCCCTACGAGCAGTACTTC.

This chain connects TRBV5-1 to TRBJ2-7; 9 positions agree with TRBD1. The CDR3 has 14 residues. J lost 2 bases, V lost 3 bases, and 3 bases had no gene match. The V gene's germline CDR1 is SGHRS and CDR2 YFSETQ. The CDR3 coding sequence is TGCGCCAGCAGCTGGGGGACAGGGCCCTACGAGCAGTACTTC. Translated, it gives CASSWGTGPYEQYF.

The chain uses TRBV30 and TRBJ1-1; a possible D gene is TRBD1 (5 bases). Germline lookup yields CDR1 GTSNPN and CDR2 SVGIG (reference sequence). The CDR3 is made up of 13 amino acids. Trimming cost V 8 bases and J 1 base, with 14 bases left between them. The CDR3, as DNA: TGTGCCAGCTGGACGGGACGGAACACTGAAGCTTTCTTT. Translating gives CASWTGRNTEAFF.

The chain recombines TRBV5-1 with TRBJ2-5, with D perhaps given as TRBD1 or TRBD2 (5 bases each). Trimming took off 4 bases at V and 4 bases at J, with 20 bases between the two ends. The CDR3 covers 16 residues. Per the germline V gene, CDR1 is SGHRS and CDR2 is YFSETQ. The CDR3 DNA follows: TGCGCCAGCAGCAGGGACCGACATATTCTGGGAGAGACCCAGTACTTC. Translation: CASSRDRHILGETQYF.

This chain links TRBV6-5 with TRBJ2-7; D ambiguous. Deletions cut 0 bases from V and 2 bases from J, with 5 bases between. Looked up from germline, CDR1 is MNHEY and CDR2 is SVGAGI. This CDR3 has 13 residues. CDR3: CASSYSIPYEQYF. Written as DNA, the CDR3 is TGTGCCAGCAGTTACTCGATCCCCTACGAGCAGTACTTC.

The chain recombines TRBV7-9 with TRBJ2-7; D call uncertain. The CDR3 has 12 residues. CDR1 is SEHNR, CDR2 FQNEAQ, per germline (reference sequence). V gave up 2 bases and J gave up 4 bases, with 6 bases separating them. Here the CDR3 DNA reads TGTGCCAGCAGCTTAAAGGAATACGAGCAGTACTTC. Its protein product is CASSLKEYEQYF.

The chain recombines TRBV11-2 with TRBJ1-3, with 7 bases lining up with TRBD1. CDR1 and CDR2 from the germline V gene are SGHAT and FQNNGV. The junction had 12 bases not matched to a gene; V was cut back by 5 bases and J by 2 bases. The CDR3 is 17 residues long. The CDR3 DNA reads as TGTGCCAGCAGCCTTCGCTCACAGGGGTTGCCTGGAAACACCATATATTTT. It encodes CASSLRSQGLPGNTIYF.

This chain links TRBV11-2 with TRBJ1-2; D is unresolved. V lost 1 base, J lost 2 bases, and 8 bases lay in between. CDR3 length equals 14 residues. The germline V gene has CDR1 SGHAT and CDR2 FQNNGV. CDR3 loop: CASSLGSGNYGYTF. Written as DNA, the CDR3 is TGTGCCAGCAGCTTAGGTTCGGGGAACTATGGCTACACCTTC.